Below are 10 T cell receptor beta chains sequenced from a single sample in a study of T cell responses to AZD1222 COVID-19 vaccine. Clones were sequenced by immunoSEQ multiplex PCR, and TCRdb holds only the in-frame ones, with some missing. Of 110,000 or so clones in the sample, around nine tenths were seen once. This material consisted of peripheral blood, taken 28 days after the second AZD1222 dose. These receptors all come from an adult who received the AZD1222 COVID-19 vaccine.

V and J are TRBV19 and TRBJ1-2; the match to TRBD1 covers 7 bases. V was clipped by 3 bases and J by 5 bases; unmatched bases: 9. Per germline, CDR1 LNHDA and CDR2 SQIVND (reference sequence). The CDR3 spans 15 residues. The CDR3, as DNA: TGTGCCAGTAGTATTAACCGACAGGGCCTATATGGCTACACCTTC. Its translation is CASSINRQGLYGYTF.

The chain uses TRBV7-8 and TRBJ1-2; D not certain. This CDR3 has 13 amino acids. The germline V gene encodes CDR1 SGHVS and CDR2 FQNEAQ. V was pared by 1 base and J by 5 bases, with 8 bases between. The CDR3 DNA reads TGTGCCAGCAGCTTAGTGAGTGGGTATGGCTACACCTTC. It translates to CASSLVSGYGYTF.

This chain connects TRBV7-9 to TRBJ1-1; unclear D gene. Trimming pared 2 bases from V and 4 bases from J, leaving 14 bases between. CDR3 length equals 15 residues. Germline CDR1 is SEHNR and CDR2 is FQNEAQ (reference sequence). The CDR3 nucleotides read TGTGCCAGCAGCTTACAGATAGGGCGGGGCACTGAAGCTTTCTTT. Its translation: CASSLQIGRGTEAFF.

The CDR3 here is CASSPGRGGRLGGELFF. CDR3 coding DNA: TGCGCCAGCAGCCCGGGCCGGGGGGGAAGGTTGGGCGGGGAGCTGTTTTTT. The J gene is TRBJ2-2, the V gene TRBV4-3; TRBD2 aligns across 8 bases. Trimming cost V 4 bases and J 7 bases; bases outside gene matches: 14. Germline values: CDR1 LGHNA, CDR2 YSLEER. CDR3 size: 17 residues.

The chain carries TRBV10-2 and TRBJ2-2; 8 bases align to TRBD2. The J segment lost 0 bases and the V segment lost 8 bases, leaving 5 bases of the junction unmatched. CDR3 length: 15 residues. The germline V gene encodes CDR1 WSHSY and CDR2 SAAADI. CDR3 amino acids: CASGKAGANTGELFF. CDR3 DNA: TGCGCCAGCGGGAAAGCGGGGGCGAACACCGGGGAGCTGTTTTTT.

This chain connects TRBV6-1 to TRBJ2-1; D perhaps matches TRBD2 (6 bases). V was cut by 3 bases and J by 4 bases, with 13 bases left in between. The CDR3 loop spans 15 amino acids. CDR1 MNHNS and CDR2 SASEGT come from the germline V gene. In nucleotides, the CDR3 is TGTGCCAGCAGTGAGGAGGGCCCTGGATACAATGAGCAGTTCTTC. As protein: CASSEEGPGYNEQFF.

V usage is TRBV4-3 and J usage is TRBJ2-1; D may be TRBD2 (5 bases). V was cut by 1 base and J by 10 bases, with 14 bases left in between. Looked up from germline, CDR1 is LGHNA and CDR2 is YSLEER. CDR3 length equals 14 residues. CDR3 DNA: TGCGCCAGCAGCCAAGGCCCACTAGTTCACGAGCAGTTCTTC. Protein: CASSQGPLVHEQFF.

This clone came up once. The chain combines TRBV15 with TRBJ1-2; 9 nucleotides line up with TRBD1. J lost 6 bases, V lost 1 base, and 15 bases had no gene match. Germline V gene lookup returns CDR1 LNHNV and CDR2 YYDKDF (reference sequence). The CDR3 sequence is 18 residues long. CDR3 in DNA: TGTGCCACCAGCAGAGGCCATCCACCGGGACAGGGAAAGAATGGCTACACCTTC. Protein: CATSRGHPPGQGKNGYTF.

CDR3 protein: CAIDPIQGARHEQYF. CDR3 sequence (DNA): TGTGCCATCGACCCTATTCAGGGGGCAAGGCACGAGCAGTACTTC. The V gene is TRBV2, the J gene TRBJ2-7; 8 bases line up with TRBD1. The CDR3 is 15 amino acids. V was clipped by 10 bases and J by 5 bases; unmatched bases: 16. Per germline, CDR1 SNHLY and CDR2 FYNNEI.

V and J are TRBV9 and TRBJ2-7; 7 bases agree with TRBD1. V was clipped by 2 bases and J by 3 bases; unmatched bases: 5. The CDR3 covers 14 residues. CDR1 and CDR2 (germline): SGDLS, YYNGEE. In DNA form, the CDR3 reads TGTGCCAGCAGCGTCGGGACAGCCTTCTACGAGCAGTACTTC. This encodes CASSVGTAFYEQYF.